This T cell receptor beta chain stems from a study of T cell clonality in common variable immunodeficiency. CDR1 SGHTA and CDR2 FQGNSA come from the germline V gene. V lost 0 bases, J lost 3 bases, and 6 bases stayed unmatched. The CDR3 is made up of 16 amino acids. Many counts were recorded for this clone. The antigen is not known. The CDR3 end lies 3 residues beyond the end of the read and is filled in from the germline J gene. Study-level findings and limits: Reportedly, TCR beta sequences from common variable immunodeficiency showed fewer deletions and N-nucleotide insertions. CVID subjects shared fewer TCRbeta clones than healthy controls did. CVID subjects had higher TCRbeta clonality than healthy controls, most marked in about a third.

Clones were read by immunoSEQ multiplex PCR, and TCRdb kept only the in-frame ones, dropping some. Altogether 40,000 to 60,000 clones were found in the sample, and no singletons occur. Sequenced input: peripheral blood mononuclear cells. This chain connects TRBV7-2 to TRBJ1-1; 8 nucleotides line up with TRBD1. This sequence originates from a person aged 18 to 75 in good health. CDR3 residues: CASSLAFTGGDTEAFF. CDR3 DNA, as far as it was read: TGTGCCAGCAGCTTAGCCTTCACAGGGGGGGACACTGAA.